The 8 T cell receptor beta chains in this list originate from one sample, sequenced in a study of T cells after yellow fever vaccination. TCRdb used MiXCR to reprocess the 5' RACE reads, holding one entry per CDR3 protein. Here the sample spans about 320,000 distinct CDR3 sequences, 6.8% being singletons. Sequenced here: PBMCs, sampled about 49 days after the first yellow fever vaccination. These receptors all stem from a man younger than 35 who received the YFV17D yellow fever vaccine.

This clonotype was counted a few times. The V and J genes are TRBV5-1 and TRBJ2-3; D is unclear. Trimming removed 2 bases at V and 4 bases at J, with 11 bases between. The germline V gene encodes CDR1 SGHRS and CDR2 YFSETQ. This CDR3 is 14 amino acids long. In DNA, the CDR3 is TGCGCCAGCAGCTTTCGAGATGACTCAGATACGCAGTATTTT. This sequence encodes CASSFRDDSDTQYF.

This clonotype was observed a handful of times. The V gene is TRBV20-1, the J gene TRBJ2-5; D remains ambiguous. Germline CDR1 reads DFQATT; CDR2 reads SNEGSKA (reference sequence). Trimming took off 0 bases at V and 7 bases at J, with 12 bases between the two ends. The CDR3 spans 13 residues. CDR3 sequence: CSARDIESGTQYF. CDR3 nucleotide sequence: TGCAGTGCTAGAGATATAGAGTCGGGGACCCAGTACTTC.

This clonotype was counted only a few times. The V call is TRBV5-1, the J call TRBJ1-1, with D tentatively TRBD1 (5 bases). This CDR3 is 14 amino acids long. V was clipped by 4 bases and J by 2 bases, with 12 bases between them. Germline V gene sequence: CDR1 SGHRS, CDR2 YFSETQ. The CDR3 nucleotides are TGCGCCAGCAGCCCCCCGGGACGTAACACTGAAGCTTTCTTT. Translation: CASSPPGRNTEAFF. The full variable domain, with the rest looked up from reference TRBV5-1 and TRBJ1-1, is KAGVTQTPRYLIKTRGQQVTLSCSPISGHRSVSWYQQTPGQGLQFLFEYFSETQRNKGNFPGRFSGRQFSNSRSEMNVSTLELGDSALYLCASSPPGRNTEAFFGQGTRLTVV.

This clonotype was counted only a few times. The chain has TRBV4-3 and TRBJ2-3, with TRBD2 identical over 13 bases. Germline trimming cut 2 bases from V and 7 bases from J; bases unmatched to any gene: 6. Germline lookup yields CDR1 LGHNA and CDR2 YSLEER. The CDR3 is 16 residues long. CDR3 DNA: TGCGCCAGCAGCCAACCTGGGACTAGCGGGAAGAATACGCAGTATTTT. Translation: CASSQPGTSGKNTQYF.

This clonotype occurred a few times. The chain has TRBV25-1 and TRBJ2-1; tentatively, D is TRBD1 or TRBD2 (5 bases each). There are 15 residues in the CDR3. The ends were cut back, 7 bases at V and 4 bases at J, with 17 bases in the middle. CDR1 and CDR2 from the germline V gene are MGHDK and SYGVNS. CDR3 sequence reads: CASIPRDHPYNEQFF. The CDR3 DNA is TGTGCCAGCATCCCCCGGGACCATCCTTACAATGAGCAGTTCTTC.

The CDR3 DNA reads as TGTGCCAGCAGCCCTCAGGGGCCCGATGGCTACACCTTC. Its protein product is CASSPQGPDGYTF. The J gene is TRBJ1-2, the V gene TRBV7-9, with TRBD1 as a possible D gene (6 bases). The CDR3 is made up of 13 amino acids. Trimming left V 5 bases short and J 6 bases short, with 13 bases between. The germline V gene encodes CDR1 SEHNR and CDR2 FQNEAQ (reference sequence).

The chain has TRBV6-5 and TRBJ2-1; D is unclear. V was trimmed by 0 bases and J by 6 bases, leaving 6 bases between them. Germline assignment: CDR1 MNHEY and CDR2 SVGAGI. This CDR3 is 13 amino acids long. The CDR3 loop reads CASSYSSVNEQFF. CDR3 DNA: TGTGCCAGCAGTTACTCGAGCGTCAATGAGCAGTTCTTC.

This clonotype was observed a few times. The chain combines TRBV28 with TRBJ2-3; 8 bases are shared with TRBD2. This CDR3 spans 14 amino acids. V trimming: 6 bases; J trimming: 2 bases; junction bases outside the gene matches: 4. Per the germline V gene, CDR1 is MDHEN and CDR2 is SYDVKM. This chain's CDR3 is CASRPAGVTDTQYF. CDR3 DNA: TGTGCCAGCAGACCAGCGGGAGTCACAGATACGCAGTATTTT.